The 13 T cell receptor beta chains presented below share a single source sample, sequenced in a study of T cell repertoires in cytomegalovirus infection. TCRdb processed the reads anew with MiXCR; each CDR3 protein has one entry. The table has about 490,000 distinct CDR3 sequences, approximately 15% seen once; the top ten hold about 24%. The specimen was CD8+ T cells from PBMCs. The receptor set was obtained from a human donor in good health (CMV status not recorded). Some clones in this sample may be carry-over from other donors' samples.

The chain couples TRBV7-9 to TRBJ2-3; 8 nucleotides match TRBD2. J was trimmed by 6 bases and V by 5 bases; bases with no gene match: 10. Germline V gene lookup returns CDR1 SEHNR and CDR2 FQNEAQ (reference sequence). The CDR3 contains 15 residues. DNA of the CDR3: TGTGCCAGCAGCCTGAGTACGGGGGGGCATGATACGCAGTATTTT. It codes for CASSLSTGGHDTQYF.

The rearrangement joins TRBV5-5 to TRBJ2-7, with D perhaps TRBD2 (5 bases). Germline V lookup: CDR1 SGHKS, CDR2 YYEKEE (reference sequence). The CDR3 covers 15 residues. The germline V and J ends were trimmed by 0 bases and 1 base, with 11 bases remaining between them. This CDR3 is CASSLEPGVSYEQYF. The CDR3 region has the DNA TGTGCCAGCAGCTTGGAACCCGGGGTTTCCTACGAGCAGTACTTC.

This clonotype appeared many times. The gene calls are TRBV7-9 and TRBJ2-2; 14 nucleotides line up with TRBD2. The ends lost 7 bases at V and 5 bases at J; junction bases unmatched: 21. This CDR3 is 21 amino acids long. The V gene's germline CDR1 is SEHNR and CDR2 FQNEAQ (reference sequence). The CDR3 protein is CASILPTMGGLAGGETGELFF. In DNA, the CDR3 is TGTGCCAGCATCCTTCCAACCATGGGAGGACTAGCGGGAGGAGAGACCGGGGAGCTGTTTTTT.

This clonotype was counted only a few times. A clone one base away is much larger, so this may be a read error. CDR3 bases: TGTGCCACCAGCGCGGACTACTCCTACGAGCAGTACTTC. Amino acid sequence: CATSADYSYEQYF. The rearrangement links TRBV24-1 to TRBJ2-7; D may be TRBD2 (6 bases). CDR1 and CDR2 (germline): KGHDR, SFDVKD. Trimming took off 7 bases at V and 0 bases at J, with 9 bases between the two ends. CDR3 length: 13 residues.

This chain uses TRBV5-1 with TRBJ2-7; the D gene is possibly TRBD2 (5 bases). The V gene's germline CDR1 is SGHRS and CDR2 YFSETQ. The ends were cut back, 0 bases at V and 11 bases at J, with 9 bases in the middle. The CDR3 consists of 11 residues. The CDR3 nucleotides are TGCGCCAGCAGCTTGGCTGGACTTAAGTACTTC. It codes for CASSLAGLKYF.

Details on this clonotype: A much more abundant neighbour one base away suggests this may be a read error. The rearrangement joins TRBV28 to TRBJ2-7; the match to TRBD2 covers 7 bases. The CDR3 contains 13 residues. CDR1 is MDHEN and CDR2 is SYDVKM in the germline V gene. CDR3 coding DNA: TGTGCCAGCAGGCGGGAGTTCGCCTACGTGCAGTACTTC. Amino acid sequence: CASRREFAYVQYF.

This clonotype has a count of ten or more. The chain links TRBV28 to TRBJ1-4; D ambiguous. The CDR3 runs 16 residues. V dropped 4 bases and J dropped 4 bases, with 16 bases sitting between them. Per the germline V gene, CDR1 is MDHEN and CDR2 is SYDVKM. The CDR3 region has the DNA TGTGCCAGCAGTTCTCCCCAGCGGGAACTTAATGAAAAACTGTTTTTT. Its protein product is CASSSPQRELNEKLFF. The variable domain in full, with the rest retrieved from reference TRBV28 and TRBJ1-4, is DVKVTQSSRYLVKRTGEKVFLECVQDMDHENMFWYRQDPGLGLRLIYFSYDVKMKEKGDIPEGYSVSREKKERFSLILESASTNQTSMYLCASSSPQRELNEKLFFGSGTQLSVL.

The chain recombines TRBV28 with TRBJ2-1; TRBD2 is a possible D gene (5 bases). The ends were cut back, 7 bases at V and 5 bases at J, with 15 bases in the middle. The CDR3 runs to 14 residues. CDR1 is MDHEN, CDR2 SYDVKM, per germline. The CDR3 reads CASTRDPSHNEQFF. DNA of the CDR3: TGTGCCAGCACCCGGGATCCGAGCCACAATGAGCAGTTCTTC. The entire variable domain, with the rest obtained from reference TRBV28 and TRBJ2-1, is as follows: DVKVTQSSRYLVKRTGEKVFLECVQDMDHENMFWYRQDPGLGLRLIYFSYDVKMKEKGDIPEGYSVSREKKERFSLILESASTNQTSMYLCASTRDPSHNEQFFGPGTRLTVL.

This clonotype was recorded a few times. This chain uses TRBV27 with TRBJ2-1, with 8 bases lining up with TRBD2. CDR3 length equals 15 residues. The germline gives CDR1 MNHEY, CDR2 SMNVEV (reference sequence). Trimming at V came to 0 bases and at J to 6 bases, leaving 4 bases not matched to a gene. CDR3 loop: CASSLSGRARNEQFF. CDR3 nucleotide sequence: TGTGCCAGCAGTTTATCCGGGAGGGCCCGCAATGAGCAGTTCTTC.

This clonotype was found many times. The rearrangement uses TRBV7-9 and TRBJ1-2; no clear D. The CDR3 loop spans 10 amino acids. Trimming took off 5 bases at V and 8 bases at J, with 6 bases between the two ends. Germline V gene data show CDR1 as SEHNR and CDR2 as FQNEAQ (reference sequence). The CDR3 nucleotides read TGTGCCAGCAGCGCCGAGGGCTACACCTTC. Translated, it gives CASSAEGYTF.

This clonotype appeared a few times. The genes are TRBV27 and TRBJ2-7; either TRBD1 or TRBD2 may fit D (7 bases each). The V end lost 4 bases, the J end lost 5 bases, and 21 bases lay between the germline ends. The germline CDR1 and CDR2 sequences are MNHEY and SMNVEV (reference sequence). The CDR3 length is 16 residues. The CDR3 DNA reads TGTGCCAGCAGTTGGGGGGGCGGACAGGTTCTCAACGAGCAGTACTTC. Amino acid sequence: CASSWGGGQVLNEQYF.

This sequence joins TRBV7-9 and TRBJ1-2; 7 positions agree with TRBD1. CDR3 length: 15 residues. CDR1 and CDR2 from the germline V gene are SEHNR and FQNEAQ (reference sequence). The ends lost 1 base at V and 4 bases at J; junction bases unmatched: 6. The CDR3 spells CASSLGQGGRYGYTF. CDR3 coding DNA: TGTGCCAGCAGCTTAGGACAGGGCGGGCGCTATGGCTACACCTTC.

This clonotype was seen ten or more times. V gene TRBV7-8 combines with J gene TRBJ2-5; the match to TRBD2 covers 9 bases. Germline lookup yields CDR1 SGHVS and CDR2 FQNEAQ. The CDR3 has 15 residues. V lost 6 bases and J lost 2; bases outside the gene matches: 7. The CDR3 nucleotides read TGTGCCAGCAGATACAAGCGGGGGGATCAAGAGACCCAGTACTTC. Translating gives CASRYKRGDQETQYF.